This TCR beta chain derives from a study of cytomegalovirus exposure and HLA in healthy donors. Study results and caveats: As a later analysis showed, a missense DCLRE1C variant was linked to trimming of TCR beta V- and J-genes.

60 Vbeta and 13 Jbeta primers were used in PCR. The repertoire was sequenced with immunoSEQ multiplex PCR; TCRdb's copy has only in-frame clones and lacks some. The sample lists approximately 100,000 clones; approximately 70% were seen once. The CDR3 totals 13 residues. Germline values: CDR1 ENHRY, CDR2 SYGVKD. The V segment lost 4 bases and the J segment 6 bases; nucleotides outside the gene matches: 4. Concerning this clone: Its antigen is still unknown.

This receptor was identified in a woman aged 18-35 years in good health and CMV-seropositive. This chain connects TRBV10-3 to TRBJ1-1, with 8 bases matching TRBD1. The sequenced sample was PBMCs. The CDR3: CAISAETGAEAFF. In DNA form, the CDR3 reads TGTGCCATCAGTGCAGAGACAGGGGCTGAAGCTTTCTTT.